Listed here are 30 T cell receptor beta chains from one sample, sequenced in a study of T cells in Graves' hyperthyroidism and ophthalmopathy (dated by TCRdb to about 2019). Library preparation employed multiplex PCR. The sequencing machine was an Illumina HiSeq 2000. The TCR beta CDR3 regions were amplified from the RNA transcripts. For the first round of RT-PCR on the TCR CDR3, the HTBI primer set was used together with the Qiagen OneStep RT-PCR kit. TCRdb trimmed the raw reads at Q25, called clones with MiXCR and kept productive beta chains. Under each unique CDR3 protein, matching rows form one entry showing the most common genes and DNA. The sample table records about 49,000 distinct CDR3 sequences; less than 65% of these occur just once. In total, the top ten clones hold 34% of the sample. Sequenced: peripheral blood or thyroid tissue (not recorded which). Every receptor here comes from a man aged 18-30 years with Graves' hyperthyroidism.

This clonotype turned up a few times. The J gene is TRBJ2-6, the V gene TRBV19; D remains ambiguous. This CDR3 is 13 amino acids long. V was pared by 7 bases and J by 0 bases, with 4 bases between. Germline CDR1 and CDR2: LNHDA and SQIVND (reference sequence). CDR3 sequence (DNA): TGTGCCAGTATCCACTCTGGGGCCAACGTCCTGACTTTC. Residues: CASIHSGANVLTF.

This clonotype was observed at least ten times. The chain has TRBV20-1 and TRBJ2-7; D perhaps matches TRBD2 (6 bases). Looked up from germline, CDR1 is DFQATT and CDR2 is SNEGSKA (reference sequence). V shed 4 bases and J shed 3 bases, with 19 bases lying between them. The CDR3 runs 15 residues. The DNA of the CDR3 is TGCAGTGCTAAACTCCGGGACTTTTATTACTACGAGCAGTACTTC. It translates to CSAKLRDFYYYEQYF.

In this sample, this clonotype turned up many times. This chain uses TRBV5-1 with TRBJ2-7, with 7 bases matching TRBD1. Germline V lookup: CDR1 SGHRS, CDR2 YFSETQ. Germline trimming cut 4 bases from V and 4 bases from J; bases unmatched to any gene: 8. This CDR3 contains 14 residues. The CDR3 DNA reads TGCGCCAGCAGCATATCCGGGACAGAATACGAGCAGTACTTC. Encoded protein: CASSISGTEYEQYF.

V is TRBV10-3 and J is TRBJ1-6; 7 nucleotides align to TRBD1. V lost 3 bases and J lost 9; bases outside the gene matches: 2. Germline V gives CDR1 ENHRY, CDR2 SYGVKD. The CDR3 has 13 residues. In DNA, the CDR3 is TGTGCCATCAGTGAACAGGGGAGTTCACCCCTCCACTTT. Residues: CAISEQGSSPLHF.

V is TRBV7-2 and J is TRBJ2-7; maybe TRBD2 (6 bases). There are 13 residues in the CDR3. The germline V and J ends were trimmed by 3 bases and 6 bases, with 12 bases remaining between them. The germline CDR1 and CDR2 sequences are SGHTA and FQGNSA. The CDR3 region has the DNA TGTGCCAGCAGCTTTACGGGAGCGGGCGAGCAGTACTTC. Its protein is CASSFTGAGEQYF.

This clonotype was picked up a small number of times. This sequence joins TRBV3-1 and TRBJ2-3, with 7 bases lining up with TRBD2. The trim removed 4 bases at V and 4 bases at J, leaving 8 bases unmatched. Germline V gene lookup returns CDR1 LGHDT and CDR2 YNNKEL (reference sequence). This CDR3 region has 15 residues. The CDR3 here is CASSLAGVSADTQYF. CDR3 bases: TGTGCCAGCAGCCTGGCGGGAGTTTCGGCAGATACGCAGTATTTT.

This clonotype was recorded only once. The rearrangement links TRBV7-2 to TRBJ1-1; D is unclear. Trimming pared 3 bases from V and 5 bases from J, leaving 28 bases between. Germline V gene lookup returns CDR1 SGHTA and CDR2 FQGNSA. CDR3 length equals 19 residues. The CDR3 region is CASSFPSWVRGSHDTEAFF. The CDR3 DNA is TGTGCCAGCAGCTTTCCGTCGTGGGTAAGAGGGAGCCATGATACTGAAGCTTTCTTT.

The rearrangement joins TRBV15 to TRBJ1-3; no clear D. Per the germline V gene, CDR1 is LNHNV and CDR2 is YYDKDF (reference sequence). With 0 bases removed from V and 0 bases from J, the gap between germline ends came to 9 bases. The CDR3 is made up of 16 amino acids. CDR3 sequence: CATSRDGMTSGNTIYF. The DNA of the CDR3 is TGTGCCACCAGCAGAGACGGGATGACCTCTGGAAACACCATATATTTT. Looking up the rest from reference TRBV15 and TRBJ1-3 gives the full variable domain: DAMVIQNPRYQVTQFGKPVTLSCSQTLNHNVMYWYQQKSSQAPKLLFHYYDKDFNNEADTPDNFQSRRPNTSFCFLDIRSPGLGDTAMYLCATSRDGMTSGNTIYFGEGSWLTVV.

This rearrangement joins TRBV10-2 to TRBJ1-2; 9 nucleotides line up with TRBD1. Germline lookup yields CDR1 WSHSY and CDR2 SAAADI. J gave up 7 bases and V 6 bases, and 6 bases lay outside the gene matches. CDR3 length equals 13 residues. CDR3 nucleotide sequence: TGCGCCAGCAGCCTTGGGACAGGGTCTGGCTACACCTTC. Amino acids: CASSLGTGSGYTF.

This clonotype was counted ten times or more. The chain is built from TRBV7-9 and TRBJ1-5; a weak D match, TRBD1 (5 bases). This CDR3 is built from 14 residues. The germline V gene has CDR1 SEHNR and CDR2 FQNEAQ (reference sequence). V was cut by 4 bases and J by 5 bases, with 12 bases left in between. CDR3 DNA sequence: TGTGCCAGCAGCTATCACGGGGGAGATCAGCCCCAGCATTTT. Translation: CASSYHGGDQPQHF.

The sample holds many counts of this clonotype. The chain joins TRBV19 to TRBJ2-5; 10 bases are a match to TRBD2. The V and J ends lost 1 base and 5 bases, in that order; junction bases with no gene match: 7. The length of the CDR3 is 16 residues. Germline V gene lookup returns CDR1 LNHDA and CDR2 SQIVND (reference sequence). CDR3 sequence reads: CASSIGASSGSETQYF. CDR3 DNA sequence: TGTGCCAGTAGTATAGGGGCGTCTAGCGGGAGTGAGACCCAGTACTTC.

This chain links TRBV7-2 with TRBJ2-6; D uncertain. The CDR3 contains 14 residues. Trimming shortened V by 4 bases and J by 0 bases, and 4 bases separated the two germline ends. CDR1 SGHTA and CDR2 FQGNSA come from the germline V gene. CDR3 residues: CASSSFSGANVLTF. CDR3 bases: TGTGCCAGCAGCTCCTTCTCTGGGGCCAACGTCCTGACTTTC.

Regarding this clonotype: One end of the junction does not line up with germline, which may come from a read error. V is TRBV10-1 and J is TRBJ1-1; D not resolved. Germline V CDR1 and CDR2: WNHNN, SYGVQD (reference sequence). The CDR3 length is 15 residues. CDR3 bases: TGCGCCAGCAGTGAGTCGGAACATGGTTGGACTGAAGCTTCCTTT. It specifies CASSESEHGWTEASF.

The V gene is TRBV19, the J gene TRBJ2-2; D may be TRBD1 (5 bases). This CDR3 is built from 18 residues. Germline V CDR1 and CDR2: LNHDA, SQIVND (reference sequence). Trimming removed 4 bases from V and 3 bases from J, with 21 bases in between. The CDR3, as DNA: TGTGCCAGTAGTACGTCCCCTCACAGGCTGGGGTACACCGGGGAGCTGTTTTTT. Amino acid sequence: CASSTSPHRLGYTGELFF.

This clonotype was counted at least ten times. The chain has TRBV24-1 and TRBJ2-3, with 13 bases aligning to TRBD2. The CDR3 is made up of 18 amino acids. Trimming took 5 bases from V and 2 from J; bases not matched to a gene: 9. Germline CDR1 KGHDR, CDR2 SFDVKD. This CDR3 is CATSAQLGLAGDTDTQYF. The CDR3 DNA sequence: TGTGCCACCAGTGCTCAACTCGGACTAGCGGGGGACACAGATACGCAGTATTTT.

This clonotype was observed at least ten times. J is TRBJ1-6 and V is TRBV20-1; 8 nucleotides line up with TRBD1. Germline-derived CDR1 and CDR2 are DFQATT and SNEGSKA (reference sequence). V trimming: 2 bases; J trimming: 0 bases; junction bases outside the gene matches: 12. The CDR3 is made up of 19 amino acids. CDR3 DNA sequence: TGCAGTGCTAGACCAACCCGGGACAGGCTATTCTCCTATAATTCACCCCTCCACTTT. Its translation is CSARPTRDRLFSYNSPLHF.

In this sample, this clonotype turned up many times. The junction departs from the called germline gene at one end, perhaps through a read error. The chain combines TRBV7-6 with TRBJ1-4; no reliable D call. CDR1 is SGHVS and CDR2 is FNYEAQ in the germline V gene. The CDR3 consists of 11 residues. The CDR3 loop is CASSSQEILFF. CDR3 nucleotides: TGTGCCAGCAGCTCCCAGGAAATACTGTTTTTT.

This clonotype has a count of ten or more. At one boundary the junction diverges from the germline segment, which might be a read error. This chain uses TRBV7-2 with TRBJ1-6; the D is unclear. This CDR3 has 15 amino acids. Germline-derived CDR1 and CDR2 are SGHTA and FQGNSA. In DNA, the CDR3 is TGCGCCAGCAGCCAAGACCACGGGGTAGGCTCACCCCTCCACTTT. This translates into CASSQDHGVGSPLHF.

The count of this clonotype is one. The chain combines TRBV13 with TRBJ2-5, with TRBD2 matching 9 bases. The ends lost 2 bases at V and 5 bases at J; junction bases unmatched: 6. From germline, CDR1 is PRHDT and CDR2 FYEKMQ (reference sequence). The CDR3 extends over 15 amino acids. As DNA, the CDR3 is TGTGCCAGCAGCTTATGGGTAGCGGGGGTGGAGACCCAGTACTTC. Protein: CASSLWVAGVETQYF.

The V and J genes are TRBV11-1 and TRBJ2-7; the match to TRBD2 covers 9 bases. Germline V gives CDR1 SGHAT, CDR2 FQDESV (reference sequence). V lost 5 bases to trimming and J lost 7 bases; unmatched junction nucleotides: 21. The CDR3 extends over 18 amino acids. CDR3 DNA: TGTGCCAGCAGCGGGTCCGACGCGCTTAGCGGGAGAACAGAAGAGCAGTACTTC. Translating gives CASSGSDALSGRTEEQYF.

This clonotype was counted ten times or more. A clone one base away is much larger, so this may be a read error. The chain carries TRBV7-2 and TRBJ2-7; D might be TRBD2 (5 bases). CDR1 SGHTA and CDR2 FQGNSA come from the germline V gene. The CDR3 has 14 residues. V lost 0 bases and J 0 bases, leaving 6 bases between the germline ends. Here the CDR3 DNA reads TGTGCCAGCAGCTTAGCAGGGAGCTCCTACGAGCAGTACTTC. This sequence encodes CASSLAGSSYEQYF.

The chain couples TRBV2 to TRBJ1-4, with a tentative D call TRBD1 (5 bases). CDR1 is SNHLY, CDR2 FYNNEI, per germline. The CDR3 is made up of 12 amino acids. Trimming removed 5 bases at V and 11 bases at J, with 12 bases between. Written as DNA, the CDR3 is TGTGCCAGCAGTCCCACCAGGGATAAACTGTTTTTT. Translation gives CASSPTRDKLFF.

In DNA, the CDR3 is TGCAGTGCTATCCGACCCGGGGGTGGCTACACCTTC. It translates to CSAIRPGGGYTF. The gene calls are TRBV20-1 and TRBJ1-2; D possibly corresponds to TRBD1 (5 bases). CDR1 and CDR2 from the germline V gene are DFQATT and SNEGSKA (reference sequence). CDR3 length: 12 residues. The germline V and J ends were trimmed by 4 bases and 7 bases, with 13 bases remaining between them.

The V gene is TRBV29-1, the J gene TRBJ1-1, with 9 bases that match TRBD1. CDR3 length: 13 residues. The germline V gene has CDR1 SQVTM and CDR2 ANQGSEA. CDR3 in amino acids: CNVGQGGFTEAFF. In DNA form, the CDR3 reads TGCAACGTGGGACAGGGAGGATTCACCGAAGCTTTCTTT.

The chain employs TRBV6-5 and TRBJ2-7; TRBD1 matches at 7 bases. The CDR3 covers 19 residues. The V and J ends lost 0 bases and 0 bases, in that order; junction bases with no gene match: 14. In germline, CDR1 is MNHEY, CDR2 SVGAGI. CDR3 protein: CASSYSAYIDRVSSYEQYF. CDR3 coding DNA: TGTGCCAGCAGTTACTCAGCGTACATAGACAGGGTGAGCTCCTACGAGCAGTACTTC.

This clonotype was seen repeatedly, ten times or more. The gene calls are TRBV5-1 and TRBJ2-7, with 9 bases lining up with TRBD1. Trimming cost V 5 bases and J 4 bases; bases outside gene matches: 7. The CDR3 is 14 amino acids. CDR1 and CDR2 (germline): SGHRS, YFSETQ. In nucleotides, the CDR3 is TGCGCCAGCAGACCCGGGACAGGGATATACGAGCAGTACTTC. Amino acids: CASRPGTGIYEQYF.

This chain connects TRBV7-2 to TRBJ2-5, with 10 nucleotides matching TRBD1. The CDR3 has 15 residues. From germline, CDR1 is SGHTA and CDR2 FQGNSA. V lost 5 bases, J lost 5 bases, and 8 bases stayed unmatched. The CDR3 nucleotides read TGTGCCAGCAGCCAAAGCGGACAGGGGGGCGAGACCCAGTACTTC. Amino acids: CASSQSGQGGETQYF.

This clonotype has at least ten counts. The V and J genes are TRBV20-1 and TRBJ2-2, with a possible D match to TRBD1 (6 bases). The CDR3 spans 15 residues. Trimming removed 2 bases at V and 1 base at J, with 11 bases between. Per germline, CDR1 DFQATT and CDR2 SNEGSKA (reference sequence). The CDR3 DNA follows: TGCAGTGCTAGAAGGACAGAGGGGAACACCGGGGAGCTGTTTTTT. This translates into CSARRTEGNTGELFF.

The chain uses TRBV5-1 and TRBJ1-1; TRBD1 might be the D (6 bases). The CDR3 loop spans 11 amino acids. V gave up 5 bases and J gave up 13 bases, with 15 bases separating them. CDR1 SGHRS and CDR2 YFSETQ come from the germline V gene. CDR3 nucleotides: TGCGCCAGCAGAGATCTGGGGGCAGGTTTCTTT. Amino acids: CASRDLGAGFF.

The table lists this clonotype with many counts. The chain carries TRBV2 and TRBJ1-2; 8 nucleotides line up with TRBD1. The CDR3 is 14 amino acids. V shed 6 bases and J 5 bases; nucleotides not matched to a gene: 8. The germline CDR1 and CDR2 sequences are SNHLY and FYNNEI. The CDR3 sequence is CASRRPGTGYGYTF. The CDR3 DNA reads as TGTGCCAGCAGGAGACCCGGGACAGGATATGGCTACACCTTC.